This T cell receptor beta chain was captured by sequencing in a study of blood T cell repertoires in COVID-19. Only in-frame clones appear in the TCRdb table, and some are missing; sequencing was by immunoSEQ multiplex PCR. The repertoire holds under 60,000 clones, 89% seen once, with approximately 27% in the top ten. The CDR3 totals 13 residues. V shed 7 bases and J shed 2 bases, with 12 bases lying between them. Germline V CDR1 and CDR2: SGHRS, YFSETQ. The rearrangement joins TRBV5-1 to TRBJ1-1; TRBD1 might be the D (5 bases). The material sequenced was peripheral blood. This receptor was taken from a woman of 80 years or more with acute or convalescent COVID-19. The CDR3 DNA follows: TGCGCCAGCTCGGGGGGTGAAAACACTGAAGCTTTCTTT. Its translation: CASSGGENTEAFF.